A single sample gave rise to the 18 T cell receptor beta chains below, sequenced in a study of T-cell memory formation after mild COVID-19. TCRdb independently ran MiXCR on the 5' RACE reads; one entry per CDR3 protein. The sample has about 350,000 distinct CDR3 sequences, around 27% seen once; the top ten hold about 14%. Specimen: PBMCs or a T cell subset sorted from them (not recorded which). The receptors come from an adult woman who had mild COVID-19 (a few samples of this study predate the infection). Cell type and time point are not known.

The chain carries TRBV13 and TRBJ2-7, with TRBD2 matching 7 bases. The CDR3 sequence is 14 residues long. Germline values: CDR1 PRHDT, CDR2 FYEKMQ (reference sequence). V lost 5 bases, J lost 1 base, and 5 bases stayed unmatched. The chain's CDR3 is CASSPEGLSYEQYF. CDR3 in DNA: TGTGCCAGCAGCCCTGAGGGACTATCCTACGAGCAGTACTTC.

This clonotype was seen just once. The rearrangement uses TRBV7-6 and TRBJ1-1, with 9 bases matching TRBD1. Trimming cost V 6 bases and J 4 bases; bases outside gene matches: 9. The V gene's germline CDR1 is SGHVS and CDR2 FNYEAQ. CDR3 length: 15 residues. CDR3 sequence: CASSPRMDRGTEAFF. The DNA of the CDR3 is TGTGCCAGCAGTCCCCGGATGGACAGGGGCACTGAAGCTTTCTTT.

The chain carries TRBV12-3 or TRBV12-4 and TRBJ2-2; 10 positions agree with TRBD2. The CDR3 length is 15 residues. V was pared by 6 bases and J by 5 bases, with 6 bases of the junction left unmatched. The chain's CDR3 is CASRLAGFTTGELFF. The CDR3 coding sequence is TGTGCCAGCAGACTAGCGGGATTTACAACCGGGGAGCTGTTTTTT.

This clonotype was counted only a few times. The V call is TRBV5-1, the J call TRBJ2-7; 7 positions agree with TRBD2. The ends lost 7 bases at V and 5 bases at J; junction bases unmatched: 12. The CDR3 has 14 amino acids. CDR1 is SGHRS, CDR2 YFSETQ, per germline. The CDR3 DNA sequence: TGCGCCAGCTCCTTCACACAGCGGGGAAACGAGCAGTACTTC. This encodes CASSFTQRGNEQYF.

The chain carries TRBV29-1 and TRBJ2-7; 7 bases map to TRBD1. Unmatched junction bases numbered 8, after V lost 7 bases and J lost 2 bases. This CDR3 has 13 residues. The V gene's germline CDR1 is SQVTM and CDR2 ANQGSEA. The CDR3 coding sequence is TGCAGCGAACTAAGGGACAGAGCCTACGAGCAGTACTTC. It encodes CSELRDRAYEQYF.

The table lists this clonotype with a few counts. The chain is built from TRBV12-3 or TRBV12-4 and TRBJ1-2; 8 bases match TRBD1. V lost 5 bases, J lost 9 bases, and 8 bases stayed unmatched. The CDR3 consists of 13 residues. The CDR3 DNA is TGTGCCAGCAGTAACAGGGGGTGGAATCGCTACACCTTC. Its protein is CASSNRGWNRYTF.

The chain uses TRBV7-9 and TRBJ2-3; 10 positions match TRBD2. The CDR3 is 17 amino acids. V was clipped by 2 bases and J by 2 bases; unmatched bases: 7. The germline CDR1 and CDR2 sequences are SEHNR and FQNEAQ (reference sequence). The DNA of the CDR3 is TGTGCCAGCAGCTTAAAACTAGCGGGGAACAACACAGATACGCAGTATTTT. Amino acids: CASSLKLAGNNTDTQYF.

This clonotype was seen a handful of times. J is TRBJ1-1 and V is TRBV7-9; D is possibly TRBD1 (5 bases). Trimming took off 1 base at V and 3 bases at J, with 9 bases between the two ends. The V gene's germline CDR1 is SEHNR and CDR2 FQNEAQ (reference sequence). This CDR3 has 14 amino acids. The CDR3 is CASSLGGSDTEAFF. CDR3 DNA: TGTGCCAGCAGCTTAGGGGGCAGTGACACTGAAGCTTTCTTT.

This clonotype was seen at least ten times. V gene TRBV7-2 combines with J gene TRBJ2-1; either TRBD1 or TRBD2 may fit D (5 bases each). The germline gives CDR1 SGHTA, CDR2 FQGNSA. This CDR3 is built from 14 residues. Deletions cut 5 bases from V and 7 bases from J, with 15 bases between. The CDR3 bases are TGTGCCAGCAGCCCGGGGACGTCGGGTAATGAGCAGTTCTTC. Protein sequence: CASSPGTSGNEQFF.

This clonotype appeared many times. The gene calls are TRBV29-1 and TRBJ2-7, with TRBD2 matching 14 bases. This CDR3 comprises 17 residues. Trimming removed 6 bases from V and 0 bases from J; junction bases left unmatched: 10. The germline gives CDR1 SQVTM, CDR2 ANQGSEA. In nucleotides, the CDR3 is TGCAGCGTCCCGGGACTAGCGGGAGACGGGAGCTCCTACGAGCAGTACTTC. This sequence encodes CSVPGLAGDGSSYEQYF.

V and J are TRBV20-1 and TRBJ2-7; D remains ambiguous. Trimming shortened V by 5 bases and J by 1 base, and 9 bases separated the two germline ends. The CDR3 spans 12 residues. CDR1 and CDR2 from the germline V gene are DFQATT and SNEGSKA (reference sequence). CDR3 DNA sequence: TGCAGTGCTTTGACGGATTCCTACGAGCAGTACTTC. This encodes CSALTDSYEQYF.

This clonotype showed up just a few times. This rearrangement joins TRBV12-3 or TRBV12-4 to TRBJ2-2, with 10 bases identical to TRBD1. The CDR3 contains 14 residues. Unmatched junction bases numbered 3, after V lost 8 bases and J lost 3 bases. The CDR3 here is CASRDRGYTGELFF. The CDR3 DNA follows: TGTGCCAGCCGGGACAGGGGTTACACCGGGGAGCTGTTTTTT.

V and J are TRBV12-3 or TRBV12-4 and TRBJ1-2; tentative D call: TRBD1 (6 bases). Trimming removed 6 bases from V and 8 bases from J, with 13 bases in between. CDR3 length equals 12 residues. Here the CDR3 DNA reads TGTGCCAGCAGGACGACAGGTGGGGGCTACACCTTC. Protein sequence: CASRTTGGGYTF.

This clonotype was seen a few times. The chain employs TRBV7-3 and TRBJ2-1; D unresolved. CDR3 length: 16 residues. Trimming removed 8 bases from V and 2 bases from J, with 19 bases in between. Germline V gene data show CDR1 as SGHTA and CDR2 as FQGTGA. The CDR3 is CASSVGGGQPYNEQFF. The CDR3, as DNA: TGTGCCAGCTCCGTAGGCGGCGGTCAACCCTACAATGAGCAGTTCTTC.

This clonotype has just a few counts. The chain joins TRBV4-2 to TRBJ2-5, with D perhaps matching TRBD1 or TRBD2 (7 bases each). Trimming removed 0 bases at V and 3 bases at J, with 14 bases between. This CDR3 is built from 16 residues. Germline V CDR1 and CDR2: LGHNA, YNFKEQ. The CDR3 spells CASSQDGGTAKETQYF. The CDR3 DNA reads TGTGCCAGCAGCCAAGACGGGGGGACAGCTAAAGAGACCCAGTACTTC.

This clonotype turned up a few times. This chain joins TRBV10-3 and TRBJ2-3; 8 positions agree with TRBD2. J lost 0 bases, V lost 10 bases, and 9 bases had no gene match. CDR3 size: 15 residues. Germline assignment: CDR1 ENHRY and CDR2 SYGVKD. The CDR3 protein is CATTRLAPSTDTQYF. The CDR3 coding sequence is TGTGCCACCACCCGACTAGCGCCTAGCACAGATACGCAGTATTTT.

The chain carries TRBV28 and TRBJ2-7; D is unclear. Germline V CDR1 and CDR2: MDHEN, SYDVKM. This CDR3 has 13 residues. V was pared by 2 bases and J by 12 bases, with 17 bases between. The CDR3 DNA reads TGTGCCAGCAGTTTACGAGGCGTGGCTGCATGGTACTTC. This translates into CASSLRGVAAWYF.

The V call is TRBV6-5, the J call TRBJ1-2, with TRBD1 matching 7 bases. Germline V gene sequence: CDR1 MNHEY, CDR2 SVGAGI. The CDR3 totals 14 residues. Losses at the gene ends were 6 bases for V and 4 bases for J; bases not matched to a gene: 8. The CDR3 bases are TGTGCCAGCAGGGACTCGGACAGGCCCTATGGCTACACCTTC. Its translation: CASRDSDRPYGYTF.